This T cell receptor (beta chain) was observed in a study of OX40 agonist ivuxolimab in advanced cancers. For the wider study: Ivuxolimab was an agonistic, fully human IgG2 monoclonal antibody directed against OX40 (CD134), a costimulatory receptor. Partial responses were achieved by three dose-escalation patients, of whom one had hepatocellular carcinoma and two had cutaneous melanoma. The point of sequencing TCRbeta in the periphery was to test whether ivuxolimab changed TCR sequence diversity and drove clonal T-cell expansion. The dose-escalation cohort was about 86% male with a mean age of about 54 years, ranging from roughly 23 to 80. The monotherapy dose-escalation portion (N of about 50 patients) of the phase I ivuxolimab trial is reported in the paper. Patients were allowed to have had prior anti-PD-1, anti-PD-L1 or anti-CTLA-4 therapy, and around two fifths of the dose-escalation patients had been treated with checkpoint inhibitors. Of the roughly 50 dose-escalation patients, hepatocellular carcinoma was present in 19, melanoma in approximately 15, renal cell carcinoma in 9 and head and neck cancer in 9. Intravenous ivuxolimab was administered to patients every 2 weeks at six dose levels: 0.01, 0.1, 0.3, 1.5, 3 and 10 mg/kg.

CDR1 LNHNV and CDR2 YYDKDF were looked up in the germline V gene (reference sequence). The cysteine opens and the phenylalanine closes a CDR3 of 13 amino acids. Only the CDR3 DNA is retained, 39 bases long and in frame from the first base. At the junction V is shortened by 0 bases and J by 6 bases, with 3 bases in between. With regard to this clone: Its antigen is unknown. Per-nucleotide qualities are absent, and no much larger clonotype sits a single base away. Within the sample, other DNA sequences also encode this same CDR3.

Results the study describes overall, beyond this receptor: After ivuxolimab, expanded clones were on average more numerous among CD8+ T cells than among CD4+ T cells. In the 0.1-3.0 mg/kg groups, partial responders were among the patients with the lowest normalized peripheral clonal expansion, particularly in CD8+ T cells. Low levels of normalized T-cell clonal expansion were also shown by some nonresponding patients. At doses of 0.1 to 3.0 mg/kg, clonal expansion of both CD4+ and CD8+ blood T cells was observed from baseline to week 6. Which antigens the clonally expanded peripheral T cells were specific for was not determined.

Patients with autoimmune disease history or receiving systemic immunosuppression were excluded from the trial. In every dose cohort, peripheral blood was drawn for TCR sequencing at baseline, cycle 4 day 1, and cycle 7 day 1. Samples came from an open-label, multicenter, first-in-human phase I dose-escalation trial of ivuxolimab. Adults with locally advanced or metastatic melanoma, renal cell, hepatocellular, or head and neck squamous cell carcinoma were enrolled in the trial. Before TCR sequencing, CD4+ T cells and CD8+ T cells were sorted from peripheral blood as separate populations. Genomic DNA was isolated from the sorted cells so that the TCRbeta CDR3 region could be sequenced. TCRbeta CDR3 regions were sequenced using the immunoSEQ Assay. TCRdb retrieved this table from immuneACCESS and kept in-frame rearrangements only. Not all clones are present; in checked studies, unresolved V genes account for under half, and no reason is known for the remainder. This sample comprises more than 80,000 clones, 85% to 95% of them detected only once. The top ten clones comprise around 0.25% of the sample.

The clonotype originates from an adult with an advanced solid tumor such as melanoma, head and neck, liver or kidney cancer. The sequencing here drew on CD4+ or CD8+ T cells sorted from blood, taken in a trial of the OX40 agonist ivuxolimab. The receptor chain draws on TRBV15 and TRBJ1-6, with no D gene named confidently. The DNA sequence is given as TGTGCCACCAGCAGAGACCCTAATTCACCCCTCCACTTT. This is translated as CATSRDPNSPLHF.